Listed below are T cell receptor beta chains from one sample, sequenced in a study of cytomegalovirus exposure and HLA in healthy donors. The method was immunoSEQ multiplex PCR; TCRdb's version includes in-frame clones alone and lacks a portion of them. The sample yields around 140,000 clones, roughly 9.6% seen once. Sequenced material: PBMCs. Source of these receptors: a woman in her 40s in good health and CMV-seropositive. Both conserved end residues are part of each CDR3. The order of the fields is J gene, V gene, clone size, D gene, CDR3 protein, CDR3 DNA. A D gene is named only where the DNA matches it firmly. Clone size is stated in some rows and not others, as once, few, many or a class when expanded.

>TRBJ1-2|TRBV2|few|TRBD1
CASSGGQGGWGYTF
TGTGCCAGCAGTGGGGGGCAGGGGGGTTGGGGCTACACCTTC
>TRBJ2-1|TRBV6-6|-|-
CASSYGAPNEQFF
TGTGCCAGCAGTTACGGAGCACCCAATGAGCAGTTCTTC
>TRBJ2-3|TRBV13|few|TRBD2
CASSPRGGVSTDTQYF
TGTGCCAGCAGCCCTCGGGGAGGGGTGAGCACAGATACGCAGTATTTT
>TRBJ2-5|TRBV7-9|few|TRBD1
CASSLAAWGQCDF
TGTGCCAGCAGCTTAGCGGCGTGGGGACAGTGCGACTTC
>TRBJ1-1|TRBV5-1|-|TRBD1
CASSLRQGNTEAFF
TGCGCCAGCAGCCTCCGACAGGGGAACACTGAAGCTTTCTTT
>TRBJ2-3|TRBV19|few|TRBD2
CASSSLGLAGAHENTQYF
TGTGCCAGTAGTTCCCTGGGACTAGCGGGGGCCCACGAGAATACGCAGTATTTT
>TRBJ1-2|TRBV6-5|-|-
CATRRDGYTF
TGTGCCACCCGCCGCGATGGCTACACCTTC
>TRBJ1-5|TRBV6-6|-|-
CASSPGGTTNQPQHF
TGTGCCAGCAGCCCCGGTGGTACCACTAATCAGCCCCAGCATTTT
>TRBJ2-5|TRBV2|-|-
CASSGRQVQETQYF
TGTGCCAGCAGCGGACGACAGGTGCAAGAGACCCAGTACTTC
>TRBJ1-2|TRBV5-1|-|-
CASSLGQNYGYTF
TGCGCCAGCAGCTTGGGACAGAACTATGGCTACACCTTC
>TRBJ2-2|TRBV6-1|few|TRBD1
CASTEGALLSNTGELFF
TGTGCCAGCACTGAGGGGGCCCTCCTCTCGAACACCGGGGAGCTGTTTTTT
>TRBJ2-2|TRBV19|-|TRBD2
CASSSQGLRELFF
TGTGCCAGTAGTAGCCAGGGACTACGGGAGCTGTTTTTT
>TRBJ1-1|TRBV7-2|few|TRBD1
CASSYQGASTEAFF
TGTGCCAGCAGCTATCAGGGGGCGAGCACTGAAGCTTTCTTT
>TRBJ1-4|TRBV21-1|-|-
CASSSAGAGFNGKLFF
TGTGCCAGCAGCTCGGCGGGGGCGGGATTTAATGGAAAACTGTTTTTT
>TRBJ2-1|TRBV5-6|few|TRBD2
CASSPASGGIYEQFF
TGTGCCAGCAGCCCTGCCAGCGGGGGGATCTATGAGCAGTTCTTC
>TRBJ1-5|TRBV2|few|-
CASSDQRGINSNQPQHF
TGTGCCAGCAGTGATCAGCGGGGAATTAATAGCAATCAGCCCCAGCATTTT
>TRBJ2-2|TRBV5-4|-|TRBD2
CASSLKGREVNTGELFF
TGTGCCAGCAGCTTGAAGGGGCGGGAGGTCAACACCGGGGAGCTGTTTTTT
>TRBJ1-1|TRBV6-5|few|-
CASSPGHRNTEAFF
TGTGCCAGCAGTCCTGGACACCGGAACACTGAAGCTTTCTTT
>TRBJ1-2|TRBV10-3|few|TRBD1
CAISGSGQGGYGYTF
TGTGCCATCAGTGGTTCGGGACAGGGGGGGTATGGCTACACCTTC
>TRBJ2-7|TRBV7-2|few|TRBD2
CASSKRAGDNYEQYF
TGTGCCAGCAGCAAGCGAGCGGGAGACAACTACGAGCAGTACTTC
>TRBJ2-1|TRBV5-1|-|TRBD1
CASSVWTGDNEQFF
TGCGCCAGCAGCGTTTGGACAGGGGACAATGAGCAGTTCTTC
>TRBJ1-1|TRBV5-4|few|-
CASSLDGTTEAFF
TGTGCCAGCAGCTTGGATGGGACTACTGAAGCTTTCTTT
>TRBJ1-1|TRBV5-1|-|TRBD1
CASSQTPTGMNTEAFF
TGCGCCAGCAGTCAGACGCCGACAGGGATGAACACTGAAGCTTTCTTT
>TRBJ2-7|TRBV5-4|-|-
CASSLPDSSYEQYF
TGTGCCAGCAGCTTACCCGACAGCAGCTACGAGCAGTACTTC
>TRBJ2-2|TRBV19|once|-
CASSVGLNTGELFF
TGTGCCAGTAGCGTCGGGTTGAACACCGGGGAGCTGTTTTTT
>TRBJ2-2|TRBV14|-|TRBD2
CASSQDRIAGLTGELFF
TGTGCCAGCAGCCAAGATAGAATAGCGGGGCTCACCGGGGAGCTGTTTTTT
>TRBJ1-6|TRBV19|-|-
CASSMTAGSPLHF
TGTGCCAGTAGTATGACAGCCGGGTCACCCCTCCACTTT
>TRBJ1-1|TRBV9|few|-
CASSATTGNTEAFF
TGTGCCAGCAGCGCTACGACAGGGAACACTGAAGCTTTCTTT
>TRBJ2-5|TRBV19|few|-
CASSTNQETQYF
TGTGCCAGTAGTACCAACCAAGAGACCCAGTACTTC
>TRBJ2-1|TRBV7-9|-|-
CASSLTETEQFF
TGTGCCAGCAGCTTAACAGAGACTGAGCAGTTCTTC
>TRBJ1-1|TRBV19|few|TRBD1
CASRNWGQGLTEAFF
TGTGCCAGTAGGAACTGGGGACAGGGGTTGACTGAAGCTTTCTTT
>TRBJ1-2|TRBV7-6|-|-
CASSASGAPTGYTF
TGTGCCAGCAGCGCTAGTGGGGCACCAACCGGCTACACCTTC
>TRBJ1-2|TRBV29-1|few|-
CSVIGAEGDQSGYTF
TGCAGCGTTATAGGGGCGGAGGGAGACCAGAGTGGCTACACCTTC
>TRBJ2-2|TRBV5-1|-|TRBD2
CASSLGLAGATNTGELFF
TGCGCCAGCAGCTTGGGACTAGCGGGGGCTACGAACACCGGGGAGCTGTTTTTT
>TRBJ1-1|TRBV11-2|-|-
CASSLDVGLAGKKIEAFF
TGTGCCAGCAGCTTAGACGTTGGCTTGGCAGGGAAGAAAATTGAAGCTTTCTTT
>TRBJ2-7|TRBV6-6|-|TRBD1
CASSLQGVSYEQYF
TGTGCCAGCAGTCTACAGGGGGTCTCCTACGAGCAGTACTTC
>TRBJ2-3|TRBV6-5|-|-
CARSFGDTQYF
TGTGCCAGAAGCTTCGGGGATACGCAGTATTTT
>TRBJ1-1|TRBV11-2|few|-
CASSPQTGNTEAFF
TGTGCCAGCAGCCCACAGACCGGGAACACTGAAGCTTTCTTT
>TRBJ2-1|TRBV10-3|few|-
CAISEYGQSNEQFF
TGTGCCATCAGTGAATATGGACAGTCCAATGAGCAGTTCTTC
>TRBJ1-1|TRBV11-1|few|TRBD1
CASSSRQGAVRDTEAFF
TGTGCCAGCAGCTCCCGACAGGGGGCGGTTCGGGACACTGAAGCTTTCTTT
>TRBJ2-5|TRBV11-2|once|TRBD2
CASSLAKRGQETQYF
TGTGCCAGCAGCTTAGCCAAGCGGGGACAAGAGACCCAGTACTTC
>TRBJ2-2|TRBV9|few|-
CASSVTRNTGELFF
TGTGCCAGCAGCGTCACAAGGAACACCGGGGAGCTGTTTTTT
>TRBJ2-7|TRBV7-2|few|TRBD2
CASSLARVRLAGPQYF
TGTGCCAGCAGCTTAGCGCGAGTCCGACTAGCGGGGCCACAGTACTTC
>TRBJ1-5|TRBV12-5|-|-
CASGLGPGDQPQHF
TGTGCTAGTGGTTTGGGTCCAGGGGATCAGCCCCAGCATTTT
>TRBJ1-6|TRBV4-1|few|-
CASSQDPFHNSPLHF
TGCGCCAGCAGCCAAGATCCTTTCCATAATTCACCCCTCCACTTT
>TRBJ2-2|TRBV5-1|-|-
CASSAGQLAGELFF
TGCGCCAGCAGCGCGGGACAGTTGGCCGGGGAGCTGTTTTTT
>TRBJ1-5|TRBV7-9|few|-
CASSEGGSNQPQHF
TGTGCCAGCAGCGAGGGTGGTAGCAATCAGCCCCAGCATTTT
>TRBJ2-1|TRBV5-1|few|-
CASTHAHGKNNEQFF
TGCGCCAGCACCCACGCACACGGGAAGAACAATGAGCAGTTCTTC